This TCR beta chain was profiled in a study of T cells in Graves' hyperthyroidism and ophthalmopathy. Study in general: The initial diagnosis was the point when peripheral blood was collected, ahead of any treatment.

The V segment lost 2 bases and the J segment 5 bases; nucleotides outside the gene matches: 8. The V gene's germline CDR1 is SGHRS and CDR2 YFSETQ. The CDR3 runs 15 residues. Whole-study findings and limits: Within blood appeared most thyroid clonotypes that had expanded above 0.001.

This clonotype was seen a handful of times. Its antigen is not identified. The study excluded patients with uncontrolled infection, other autoimmune disease, pregnancy or lactation. Diagnosis relied on clinical symptoms, serum thyroxine and TRAb, thyroid ultrasound and orbital computed tomography. Researchers took RNA transcripts and amplified the TCR beta CDR3 regions from them. Initially, a first-round RT-PCR of the TCR CDR3 employed the HTBI primer set. Using its own MiXCR run on the multiplex PCR reads, TCRdb lists one record per CDR3 protein. Of about 560,000 distinct CDR3 sequences listed, approximately 16% are singletons.

The TCR was taken from a woman under 30 with Graves' hyperthyroidism. The sample taken for sequencing was blood. The V call is TRBV5-1, the J call TRBJ2-3, with 7 bases aligning to TRBD1. The CDR3 is CASSFPTGKGDTQYF. In DNA form, the CDR3 reads TGCGCCAGCAGCTTTCCGACAGGGAAAGGAGATACGCAGTATTTT. Full variable domain (missing parts from reference TRBV5-1 and TRBJ2-3): KAGVTQTPRYLIKTRGQQVTLSCSPISGHRSVSWYQQTPGQGLQFLFEYFSETQRNKGNFPGRFSGRQFSNSRSEMNVSTLELGDSALYLCASSFPTGKGDTQYFGPGTRLTVL.